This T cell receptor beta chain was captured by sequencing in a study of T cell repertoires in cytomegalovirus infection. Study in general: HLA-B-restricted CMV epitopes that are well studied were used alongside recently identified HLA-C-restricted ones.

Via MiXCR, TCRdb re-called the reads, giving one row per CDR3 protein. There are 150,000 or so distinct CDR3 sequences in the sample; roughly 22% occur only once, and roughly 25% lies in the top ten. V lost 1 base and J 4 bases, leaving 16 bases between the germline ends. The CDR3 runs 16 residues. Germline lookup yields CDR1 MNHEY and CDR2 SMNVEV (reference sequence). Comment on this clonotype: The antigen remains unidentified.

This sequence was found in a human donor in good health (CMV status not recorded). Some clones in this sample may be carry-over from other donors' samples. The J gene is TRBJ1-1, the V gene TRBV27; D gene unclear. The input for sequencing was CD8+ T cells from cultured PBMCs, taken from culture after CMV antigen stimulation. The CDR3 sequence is CASSLWVRGSSTEAFF. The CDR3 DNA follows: TGTGCCAGCAGTTTATGGGTTCGGGGTAGTAGCACTGAAGCTTTCTTT.